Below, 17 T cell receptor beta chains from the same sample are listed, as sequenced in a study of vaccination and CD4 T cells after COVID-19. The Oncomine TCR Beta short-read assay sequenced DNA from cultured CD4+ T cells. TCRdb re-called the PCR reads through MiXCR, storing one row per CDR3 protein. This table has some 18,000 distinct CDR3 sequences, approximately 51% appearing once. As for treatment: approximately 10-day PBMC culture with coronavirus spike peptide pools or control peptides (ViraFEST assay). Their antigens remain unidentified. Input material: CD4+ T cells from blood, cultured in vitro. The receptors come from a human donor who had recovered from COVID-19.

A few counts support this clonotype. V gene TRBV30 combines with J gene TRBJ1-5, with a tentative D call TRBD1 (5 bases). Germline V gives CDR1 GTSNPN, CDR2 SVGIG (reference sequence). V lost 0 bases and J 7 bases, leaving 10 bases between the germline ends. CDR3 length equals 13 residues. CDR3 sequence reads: CAWSVKGNQPQHF. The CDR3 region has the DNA TGTGCCTGGAGTGTAAAGGGGAACCAGCCCCAGCATTTT.

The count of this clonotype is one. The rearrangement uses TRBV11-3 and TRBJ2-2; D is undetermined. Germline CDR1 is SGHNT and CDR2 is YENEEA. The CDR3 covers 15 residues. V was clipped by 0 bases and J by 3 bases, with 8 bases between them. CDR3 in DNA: TGTGCCAGCAGCTTAGAAGGGCCCTACACCGGGGAGCTGTTTTTT. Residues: CASSLEGPYTGELFF.

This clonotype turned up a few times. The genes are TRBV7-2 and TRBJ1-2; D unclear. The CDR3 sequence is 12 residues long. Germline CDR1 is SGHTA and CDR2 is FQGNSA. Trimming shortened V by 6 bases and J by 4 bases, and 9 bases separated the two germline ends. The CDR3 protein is CASRKDFYGYTF. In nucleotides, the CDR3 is TGTGCCAGCAGGAAGGACTTCTATGGCTACACCTTC.

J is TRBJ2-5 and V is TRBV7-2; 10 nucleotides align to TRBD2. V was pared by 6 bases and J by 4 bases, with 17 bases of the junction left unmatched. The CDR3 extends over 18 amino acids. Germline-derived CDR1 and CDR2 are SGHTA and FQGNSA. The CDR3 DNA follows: TGTGCCAGCAGTTTGTACCTTAGCGGGAGGTTCCCCCCAGAGACCCAGTACTTC. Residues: CASSLYLSGRFPPETQYF. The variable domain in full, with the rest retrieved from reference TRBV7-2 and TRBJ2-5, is GAGVSQSPSNKVTEKGKDVELRCDPISGHTALYWYRQSLGQGLEFLIYFQGNSAPDKSGLPSDRFSAERTGGSVSTLTIQRTQQEDSAVYLCASSLYLSGRFPPETQYFGPGTRLLVL.

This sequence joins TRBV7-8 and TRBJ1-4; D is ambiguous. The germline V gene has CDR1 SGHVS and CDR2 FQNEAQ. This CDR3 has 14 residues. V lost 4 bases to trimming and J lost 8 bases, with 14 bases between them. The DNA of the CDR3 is TGTGCCAGCAGCTCTCTCGCACTCGGGGAAAAACTGTTTTTT. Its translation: CASSSLALGEKLFF.

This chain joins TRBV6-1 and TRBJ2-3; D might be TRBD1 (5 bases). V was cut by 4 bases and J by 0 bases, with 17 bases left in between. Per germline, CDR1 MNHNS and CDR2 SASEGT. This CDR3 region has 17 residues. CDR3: CASSVDSYFPSTDTQYF. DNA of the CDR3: TGTGCCAGCAGTGTCGACAGCTACTTCCCTAGCACAGATACGCAGTATTTT.

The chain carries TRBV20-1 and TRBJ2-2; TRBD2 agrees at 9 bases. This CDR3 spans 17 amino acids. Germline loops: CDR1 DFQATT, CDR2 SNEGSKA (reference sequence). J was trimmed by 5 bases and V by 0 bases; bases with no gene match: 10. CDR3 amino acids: CSARDGGPSGTTGELFF. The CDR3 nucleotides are TGCAGTGCTAGAGATGGGGGCCCTAGCGGGACTACCGGGGAGCTGTTTTTT.

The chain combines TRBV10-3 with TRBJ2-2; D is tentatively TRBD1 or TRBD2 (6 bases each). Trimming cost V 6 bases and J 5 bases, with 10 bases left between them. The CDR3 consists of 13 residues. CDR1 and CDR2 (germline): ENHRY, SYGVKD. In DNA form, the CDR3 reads TGTGCCATCAGGGGGGGCCGGACCGGGGAGCTGTTTTTT. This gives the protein CAIRGGRTGELFF.

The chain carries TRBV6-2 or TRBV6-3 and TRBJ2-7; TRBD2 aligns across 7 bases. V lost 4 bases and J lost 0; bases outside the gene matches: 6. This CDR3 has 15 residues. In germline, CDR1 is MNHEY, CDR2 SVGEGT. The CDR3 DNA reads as TGTGCCAGCAGTTCGGAGGGCGGGAGCTCCTACGAGCAGTACTTC. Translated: CASSSEGGSSYEQYF.

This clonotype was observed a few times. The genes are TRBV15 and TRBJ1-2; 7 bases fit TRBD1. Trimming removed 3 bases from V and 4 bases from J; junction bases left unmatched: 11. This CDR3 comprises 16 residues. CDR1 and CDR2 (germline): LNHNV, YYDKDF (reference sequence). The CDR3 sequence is CATSRETGNPLYGYTF. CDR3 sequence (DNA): TGTGCCACCAGCAGGGAGACAGGGAACCCTCTCTATGGCTACACCTTC.

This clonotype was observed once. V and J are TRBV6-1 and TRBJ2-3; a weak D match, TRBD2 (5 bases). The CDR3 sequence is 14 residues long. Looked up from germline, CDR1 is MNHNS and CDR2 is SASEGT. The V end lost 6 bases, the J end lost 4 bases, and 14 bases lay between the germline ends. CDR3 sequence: CASRPGLLADTQYF. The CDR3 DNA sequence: TGTGCCAGCAGACCAGGTCTACTAGCAGATACGCAGTATTTT.

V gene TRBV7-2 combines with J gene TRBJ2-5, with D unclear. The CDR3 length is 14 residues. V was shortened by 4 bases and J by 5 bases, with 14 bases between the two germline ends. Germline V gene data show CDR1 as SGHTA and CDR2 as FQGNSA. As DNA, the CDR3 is TGTGCCAGCAGCTCCTCTAGGAGCAGCGAGACCCAGTACTTC. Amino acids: CASSSSRSSETQYF.

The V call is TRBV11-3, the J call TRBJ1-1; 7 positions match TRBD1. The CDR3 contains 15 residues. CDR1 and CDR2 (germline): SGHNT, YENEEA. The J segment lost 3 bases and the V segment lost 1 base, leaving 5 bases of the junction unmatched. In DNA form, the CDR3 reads TGTGCCAGCAGCTTAGTAGGGACAGCGTACACTGAAGCTTTCTTT. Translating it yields CASSLVGTAYTEAFF.

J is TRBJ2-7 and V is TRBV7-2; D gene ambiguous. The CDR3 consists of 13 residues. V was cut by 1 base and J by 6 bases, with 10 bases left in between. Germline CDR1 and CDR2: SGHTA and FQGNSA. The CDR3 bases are TGTGCCAGCAGCTTAGGCGGATTCCCCGAGCAGTACTTC. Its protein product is CASSLGGFPEQYF. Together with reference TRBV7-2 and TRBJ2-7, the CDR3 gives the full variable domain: GAGVSQSPSNKVTEKGKDVELRCDPISGHTALYWYRQSLGQGLEFLIYFQGNSAPDKSGLPSDRFSAERTGGSVSTLTIQRTQQEDSAVYLCASSLGGFPEQYFGPGTRLTVT.

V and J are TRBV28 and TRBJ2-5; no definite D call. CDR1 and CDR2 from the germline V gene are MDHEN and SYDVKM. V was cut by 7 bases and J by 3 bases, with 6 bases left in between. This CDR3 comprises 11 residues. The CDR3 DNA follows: TGTGCCAGCACCAAGGAAGAGACCCAGTACTTC. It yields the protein CASTKEETQYF.

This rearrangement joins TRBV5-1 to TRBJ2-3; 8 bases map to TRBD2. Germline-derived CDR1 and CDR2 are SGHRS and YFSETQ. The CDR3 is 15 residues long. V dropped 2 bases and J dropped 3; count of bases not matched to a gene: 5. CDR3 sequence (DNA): TGCGCCAGCAGCTTAGCGGGAGACGGGACAGATACGCAGTATTTT. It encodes CASSLAGDGTDTQYF.

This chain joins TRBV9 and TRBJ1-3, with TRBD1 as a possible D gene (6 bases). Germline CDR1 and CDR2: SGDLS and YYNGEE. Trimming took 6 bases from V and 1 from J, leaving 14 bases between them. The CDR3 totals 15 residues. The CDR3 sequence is CASTSRGGSGNTIYF. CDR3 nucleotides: TGTGCCAGCACCTCCAGGGGAGGGTCTGGAAACACCATATATTTT.